This TCR beta chain was identified during a study of cytomegalovirus exposure and HLA in healthy donors (TCRdb year 2017). Regarding the complete study: An earlier analysis of some 500 of the donors reported 276 Gb of sequence data and 100 million to 140 million unique TCR beta sequences from 150 million to 200 million T cells. About 300 gigabases of sequencing data and tens of millions of unique TCR sequences were included in an early release covering 500 to 750 HLA-typed donors. Among the 398 genotyped donors, more than 70% belonged to the genetic ancestry cluster associated with self-reported Caucasian donors. The aim of the study was to test whether cataloging public T cell receptors could identify signatures of past pathogen exposure. Using immunosequencing, the study profiled T cell repertoires from 500 to 800 subjects and related those repertoires to cytomegalovirus serostatus. A separate validation cohort of roughly 130 different subjects was used in addition to the roughly 700-subject first cohort. High-throughput TCR immunosequencing, statistical association of individual TCRs with disease status, and machine learning were combined to predict cytomegalovirus infection status. A later analysis re-examined previously published TCR beta repertoires from more than 650 donors and added high-resolution HLA genotyping to investigate patterns of TCR occurrence. Rather than using new phenotypic data, the later analysis identified candidate immune exposures from TCR beta sequences and from how often those sequences occurred across donors. To decide whether each TCR beta V gene segment behaved as functional or pseudogenic, an earlier analysis of approximately 620 of the donors relied on high-throughput TCR beta sequencing. Alongside the repertoire data, information on donor age, sex, ethnicity and CMV serostatus was compiled. In a later genetic analysis, genome-wide SNP genotypes for about 55% of the 666 donors were used, and that subset was treated as a discovery cohort. Every discovery cohort repertoire had been produced on one sequencing platform. HLA typing included class I and class II loci at four-digit resolution. The number of donors typed differed by locus, with roughly 629-640 for A, B, C, DRB1 and DQB1, around 500 for DQA1, over 600 for DPA1, and 472 for DPB1. Roughly 5 DR-DQ haplotypes were handled as single units for association and clustering, since linkage in the cohort was strong. Among almost 400 genotyped donors of the cohort, an average of roughly 240,000 unique TCR beta nucleotide sequences were sequenced per donor, around 20% of them non-productive.

The cohort consisted of 666 healthy bone marrow donors. All cohort members were sampled while nominally healthy, although unrecorded immune exposures were likely present. The donor tested CMV seronegative and was one of the 352 seronegative cohort members. A peripheral blood sample was provided by each donor, and peripheral blood mononuclear cells were used for TCR beta sequencing. Genomic DNA extraction from the blood cell samples was performed with the Qiagen DNeasy Blood Extraction Kit. Paper-wide results and their limitations: The classifier was reported to diagnose cytomegalovirus status with high specificity and sensitivity in both the original cohort and the validation cohort. About 15 rarely observed V segments, including chromosome 9 orphons, were excluded from the earlier analysis of approximately 600 of the donors because counts were too low. When HLA alleles, especially DR and DQ, strongly co-occurred, TCR associations were difficult to assign to individual alleles. A further reported finding was that TCR beta sequences accurately predicted the HLA-A and HLA-B alleles for most subjects in the first cohort. A group of highly shared sequence variants was considered likely to be a technical artifact of the sequencing pipeline. Roughly uniform sequencing depth across donors was assumed in presence/absence analyses, although this assumption may not hold. V-gene and J-gene trimming of TCR beta chains was associated with a missense DCLRE1C variant in a later genetic analysis, and the association was replicated in an independent cohort. Compared with the roughly 720-donor mean, donors in an Asian-associated ancestry cluster had fewer N-insertions in productive TCRs, according to a later genetic analysis. In a later analysis, HLA-associated TCR beta chains showed more clonal expansion and lower generation probabilities than non-associated chains that were equally common. The 87-base-pair reads could not distinguish some IMGT-functional V segments, including TRBV6-2 and TRBV6-3, so those segments were excluded. At a false discovery rate of 0.05, a later analysis linked 16,000 or so TCR beta sequences to specific HLA alleles. A total of 164 TCR beta chains were listed by the study as associated with cytomegalovirus. The cohort was sequenced for TCR beta chains only, and without alpha or paired-chain data the features that could be detected were limited. Immune exposure information for the cohort was limited to CMV serostatus. According to a later analysis, parvovirus B19, influenza, CMV and Epstein-Barr virus appeared linked to several top co-occurrence clusters. It was suggested by the authors that the approach could potentially be generalized to other disease states and immunological phenotypes. According to a later analysis, most CMV-associated TCR beta chains appeared to be HLA-restricted, and the HLA associations seemed to be driven largely by CMV exposure. In a later analysis, TCR association rates were found to vary across HLA loci, with the most associated TCRs seen for DRB1 alleles and the fewest for HLA-C alleles. Across donors, most TCR sequences were observed very rarely, whereas some public TCRs were present in many individuals. Because HLA typing was missing for some donors at each locus, association tests included only the typed subset. Linkage disequilibrium might explain the correlated functional status among segregating V segments, but an unknown experimental factor could not be ruled out. In vitro tests confirmed that three of the cytomegalovirus-associated TCR beta chains recognize cytomegalovirus antigens. Broadly in line with IMGT annotations, most TCR beta V segments showed up in productive rearrangements about 87% or about 30% of the time in an earlier analysis of several hundred of the donors.

Of note for this clone: Its specific antigen is unknown. The record has no base qualities; no much larger clone is one base away.

The receptor library was made with the immunoSEQ multiplex PCR assay. A mixture of 60 forward primers for TCR Vbeta segments and 13 reverse primers for TCR Jbeta segments was used in the multiplex PCR. A multiplex PCR assay on genomic DNA amplified the CDR3 region of rearranged TCR beta genes. On the Illumina HiSeq System, the amplified TCR beta libraries were sequenced as 87-base-pair reads. The authors' analysis ran thus. In a later analysis, 80 million or so unique TCR beta chains were counted across the roughly 700 repertoires, and some 10 million of these chains were shared by at least two donors. A nearest-neighbor algorithm error-corrected the raw reads and collapsed the reads into unique sequences, merging closely related sequences to remove PCR and sequencing errors. CDR3 sequences were aligned to IMGT reference sequences to assign V, D and J gene segments. Each retained sequence needed at least a six-nucleotide match to both a V gene segment and a J gene segment. A rearrangement was called productive if the CDR3 had no stop codons and remained in frame with V and J, and every other rearrangement was called non-productive. CDR3 was defined according to IMGT convention as the region running from the second conserved V-encoded cysteine to the conserved J-encoded phenylalanine. Sequences without an unambiguous match to a single V gene segment were excluded from the earlier analysis of a few hundred of the donors. In an earlier analysis of 587 of the donors, V segments were called functional above 56.7% productive rearrangements and were called segregating when the between-donor standard deviation exceeded 5%. A statistical classification framework was built to diagnose cytomegalovirus status from the catalog of TCR beta chain sequences. In a later analysis, TCR nucleotide sequences were compared against IMGT/GENE-DB human TR gene sequences so that V and J genes could be assigned. In a later analysis, CDR3 sequences and most-parsimonious VDJ recombination scenarios were assigned using the TCRdist pipeline. A later analysis defined each TCR beta chain by its CDR3 amino acid sequence plus V-gene family, and excluded reads lacking a unique V-gene family. To address suspected cross-contamination and a sequencing artifact, a later analysis removed under 600 highly shared, low-generation-probability nucleotide sequences. In a later analysis, a clonal expansion index for each public chain was calculated from normalized within-repertoire ranks of inferred template counts. Generation probabilities in a later analysis came from a VDJ recombination model fitted to out-of-frame rearrangements, and those results were checked against IGoR. In a later analysis, TCR-TCR, TCR-HLA and TCR-CMV co-occurrence was scored with hypergeometric tests, and a repertoire-size bias correction was applied to TCR pairs. False discovery rates were estimated in a later analysis by permuting HLA or CMV assignments 20 times. In a later analysis, co-occurring TCRs were grouped with DBSCAN, and TCRdist sequence similarity was added when clustering was performed within HLA-allele-positive subsets. Repertoires with fewer than 30,000 or more than 120,000 public chains were left out of co-occurrence clustering, as were four to six repertoires with anomalous nucleotide sharing. TCRdb carries this immuneACCESS record with in-frame sequences only. Its versions omit some clonotypes, under half of them owing to an unresolved V gene in the studies checked, with the rest unexplained. The DNA gave D and trimming, while V, J and clone size come from that table. Across this sample there are 250,000 to 350,000 clones, with around 80% seen only once. About 0.28% of the sample lies in the top ten.

V was cut back by 6 bases and J by 1 base, leaving a gap of 13 bases between them. The CDR3 starts with the cysteine, ends with the phenylalanine, and has 15 residues. Only the CDR3 DNA is retained, 45 bases long and in frame from the first base. CDR1 and CDR2 are drawn from the germline V gene: MDHEN, SYDVKM. The rearranged chain carries TRBV28 and TRBJ2-4; TRBD1 is a weak D gene call, 5 bases matching. The clonotype was recovered from a girl aged 2-10 years in good health and CMV-seronegative. The material sequenced was PBMCs. The CDR3 sequence is CASRPGHWAKNIQYF. The bases are TGTGCCAGCAGACCAGGGCATTGGGCCAAAAACATTCAGTACTTC.